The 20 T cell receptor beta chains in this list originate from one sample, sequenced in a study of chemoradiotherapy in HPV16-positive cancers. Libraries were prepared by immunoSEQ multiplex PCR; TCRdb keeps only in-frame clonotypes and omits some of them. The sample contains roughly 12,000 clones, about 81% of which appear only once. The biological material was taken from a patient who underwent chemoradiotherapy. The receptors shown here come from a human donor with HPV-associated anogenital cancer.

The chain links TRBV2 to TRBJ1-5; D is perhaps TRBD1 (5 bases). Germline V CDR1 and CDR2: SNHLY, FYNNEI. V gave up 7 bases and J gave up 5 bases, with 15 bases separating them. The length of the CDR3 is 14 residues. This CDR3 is CASTTGGGYQPQHF. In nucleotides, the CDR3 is TGTGCCAGCACCACTGGGGGAGGGTATCAGCCCCAGCATTTT.

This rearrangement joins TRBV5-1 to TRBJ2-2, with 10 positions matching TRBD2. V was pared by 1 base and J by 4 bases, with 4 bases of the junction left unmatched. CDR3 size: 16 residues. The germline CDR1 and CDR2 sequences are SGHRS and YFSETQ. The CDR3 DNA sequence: TGCGCCAGCAGCTTGTGGCTAGCGGGGGTCACCGGGGAGCTGTTTTTT. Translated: CASSLWLAGVTGELFF.

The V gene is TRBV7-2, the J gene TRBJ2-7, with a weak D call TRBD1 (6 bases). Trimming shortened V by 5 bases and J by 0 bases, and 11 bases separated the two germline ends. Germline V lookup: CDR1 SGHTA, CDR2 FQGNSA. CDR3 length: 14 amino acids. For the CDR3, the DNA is TGTGCCAGCAGCCAAACAGGGAGCTCCTACGAGCAGTACTTC. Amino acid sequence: CASSQTGSSYEQYF. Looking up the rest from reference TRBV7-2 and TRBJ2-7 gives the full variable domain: GAGVSQSPSNKVTEKGKDVELRCDPISGHTALYWYRQSLGQGLEFLIYFQGNSAPDKSGLPSDRFSAERTGGSVSTLTIQRTQQEDSAVYLCASSQTGSSYEQYFGPGTRLTVT.

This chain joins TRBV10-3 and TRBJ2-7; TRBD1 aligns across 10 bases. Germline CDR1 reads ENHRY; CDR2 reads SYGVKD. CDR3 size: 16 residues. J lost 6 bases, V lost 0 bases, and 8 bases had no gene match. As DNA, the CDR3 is TGTGCCATCAGTGAGTCGTGGACAGGGGGGTCCCTCGAGCAGTACTTC. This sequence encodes CAISESWTGGSLEQYF.

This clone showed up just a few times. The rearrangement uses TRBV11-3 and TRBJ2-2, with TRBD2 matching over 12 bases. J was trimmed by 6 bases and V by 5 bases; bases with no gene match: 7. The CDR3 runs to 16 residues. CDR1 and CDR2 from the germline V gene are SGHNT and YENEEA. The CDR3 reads CASSPSSGGAPGELFF. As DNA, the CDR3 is TGTGCCAGCAGCCCCTCTAGCGGGGGGGCCCCCGGGGAGCTGTTTTTT. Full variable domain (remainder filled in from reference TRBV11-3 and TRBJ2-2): EAGVVQSPRYKIIEKKQPVAFWCNPISGHNTLYWYLQNLGQGPELLIRYENEEAVDDSQLPKDRFSAERLKGVDSTLKIQPAELGDSAVYLCASSPSSGGAPGELFFGEGSRLTVL.

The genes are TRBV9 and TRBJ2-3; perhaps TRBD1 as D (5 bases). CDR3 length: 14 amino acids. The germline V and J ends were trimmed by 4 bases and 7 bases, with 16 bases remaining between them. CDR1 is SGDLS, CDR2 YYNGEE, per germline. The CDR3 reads CASSPSGAVHTQYF. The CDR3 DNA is TGTGCCAGCAGCCCAAGTGGGGCGGTTCATACGCAGTATTTT. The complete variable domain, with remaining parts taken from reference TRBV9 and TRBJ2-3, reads DSGVTQTPKHLITATGQRVTLRCSPRSGDLSVYWYQQSLDQGLQFLIQYYNGEERAKGNILERFSAQQFPDLHSELNLSSLELGDSALYFCASSPSGAVHTQYFGPGTRLTVL.

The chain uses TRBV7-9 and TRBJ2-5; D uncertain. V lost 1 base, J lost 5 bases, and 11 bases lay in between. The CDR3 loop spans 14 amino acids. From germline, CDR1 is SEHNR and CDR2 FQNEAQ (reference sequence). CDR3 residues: CASSLDTASETQYF. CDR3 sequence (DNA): TGTGCCAGCAGCTTAGATACCGCCTCGGAGACCCAGTACTTC.

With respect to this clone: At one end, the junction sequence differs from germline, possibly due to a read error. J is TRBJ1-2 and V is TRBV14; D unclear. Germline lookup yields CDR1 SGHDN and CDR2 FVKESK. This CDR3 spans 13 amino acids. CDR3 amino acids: CASSQDIFGRPSF. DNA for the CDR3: TGTGCCAGCAGCCAAGATATTTTTGGGCGACCGAGCTTC.

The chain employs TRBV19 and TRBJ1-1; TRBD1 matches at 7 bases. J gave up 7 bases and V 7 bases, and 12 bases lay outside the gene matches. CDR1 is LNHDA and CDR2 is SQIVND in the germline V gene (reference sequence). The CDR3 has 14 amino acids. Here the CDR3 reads CASTLFGSGGEAFF. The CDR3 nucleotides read TGTGCCAGTACCCTCTTCGGCTCAGGGGGTGAAGCTTTCTTT.

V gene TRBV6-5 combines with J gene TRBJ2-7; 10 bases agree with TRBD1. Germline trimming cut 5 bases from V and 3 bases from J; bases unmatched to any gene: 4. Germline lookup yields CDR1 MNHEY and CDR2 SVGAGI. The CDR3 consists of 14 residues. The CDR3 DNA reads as TGTGCCAGCAGTCCCCGGGACAGGGGCTACGAGCAGTACTTC. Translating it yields CASSPRDRGYEQYF.

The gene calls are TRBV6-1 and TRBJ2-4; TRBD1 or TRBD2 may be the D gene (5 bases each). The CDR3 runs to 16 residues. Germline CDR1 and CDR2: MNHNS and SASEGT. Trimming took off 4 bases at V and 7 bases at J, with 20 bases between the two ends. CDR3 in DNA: TGTGCCAGCAGTGCTGGGGGTTTCTTTGTTTCGAACATTCAGTACTTC. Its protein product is CASSAGGFFVSNIQYF.

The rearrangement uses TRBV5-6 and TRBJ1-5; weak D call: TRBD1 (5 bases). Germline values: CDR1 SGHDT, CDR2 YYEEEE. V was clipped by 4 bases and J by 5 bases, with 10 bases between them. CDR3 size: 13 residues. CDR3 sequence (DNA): TGTGCCAGCAGCCCGGGACGAGATCAGCCCCAGCATTTT. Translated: CASSPGRDQPQHF.

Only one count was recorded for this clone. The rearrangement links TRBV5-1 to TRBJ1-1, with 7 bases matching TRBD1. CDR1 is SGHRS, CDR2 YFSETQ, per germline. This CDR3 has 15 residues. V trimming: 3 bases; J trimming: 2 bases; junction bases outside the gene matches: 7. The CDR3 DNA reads TGCGCCAGCAGCTCCGAGGGGGCTTCTAACACTGAAGCTTTCTTT. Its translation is CASSSEGASNTEAFF.

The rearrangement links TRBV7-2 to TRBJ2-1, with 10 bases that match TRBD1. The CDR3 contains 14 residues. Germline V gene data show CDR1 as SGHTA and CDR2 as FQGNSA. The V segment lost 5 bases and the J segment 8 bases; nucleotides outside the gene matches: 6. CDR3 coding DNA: TGTGCCAGCAGCCCCGACAGGGGGCGCGATGAGCAGTTCTTC. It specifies CASSPDRGRDEQFF.

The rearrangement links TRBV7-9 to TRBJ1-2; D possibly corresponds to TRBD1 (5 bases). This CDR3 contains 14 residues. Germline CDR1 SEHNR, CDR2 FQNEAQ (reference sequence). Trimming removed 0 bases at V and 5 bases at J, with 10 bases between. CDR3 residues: CASSLARDGYGYTF. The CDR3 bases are TGTGCCAGCAGCTTAGCTCGGGACGGTTATGGCTACACCTTC.

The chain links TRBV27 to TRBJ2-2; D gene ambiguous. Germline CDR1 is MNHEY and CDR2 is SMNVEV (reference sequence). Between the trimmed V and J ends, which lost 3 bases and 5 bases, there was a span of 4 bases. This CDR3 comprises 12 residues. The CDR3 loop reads CASSFGTGELFF. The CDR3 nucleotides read TGTGCCAGCAGTTTCGGGACCGGGGAGCTGTTTTTT.

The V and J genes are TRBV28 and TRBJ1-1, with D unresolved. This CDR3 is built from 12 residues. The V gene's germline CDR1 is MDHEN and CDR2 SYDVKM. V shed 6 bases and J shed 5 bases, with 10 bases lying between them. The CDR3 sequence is CASRESRTEAFF. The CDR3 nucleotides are TGTGCCAGCAGGGAGTCCCGTACTGAAGCTTTCTTT.

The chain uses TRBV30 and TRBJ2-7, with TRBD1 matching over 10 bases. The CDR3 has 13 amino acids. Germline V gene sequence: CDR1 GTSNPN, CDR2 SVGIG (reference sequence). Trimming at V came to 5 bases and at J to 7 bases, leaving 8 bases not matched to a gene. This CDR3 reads CAWGTGAGREQYF. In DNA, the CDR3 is TGTGCCTGGGGGACAGGGGCGGGAAGGGAGCAGTACTTC.

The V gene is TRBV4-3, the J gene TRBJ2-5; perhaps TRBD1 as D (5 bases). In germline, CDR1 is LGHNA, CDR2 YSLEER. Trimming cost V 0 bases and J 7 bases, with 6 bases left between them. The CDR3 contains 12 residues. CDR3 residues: CASSQDRGTQYF. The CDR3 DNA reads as TGCGCCAGCAGCCAAGATAGGGGGACCCAGTACTTC.

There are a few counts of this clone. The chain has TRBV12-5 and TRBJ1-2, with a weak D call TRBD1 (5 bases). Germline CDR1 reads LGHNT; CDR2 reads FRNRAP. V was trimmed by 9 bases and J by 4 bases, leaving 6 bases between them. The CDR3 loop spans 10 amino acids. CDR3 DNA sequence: TGTGCTAGACAGGTCTATGGCTACACCTTC. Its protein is CARQVYGYTF.